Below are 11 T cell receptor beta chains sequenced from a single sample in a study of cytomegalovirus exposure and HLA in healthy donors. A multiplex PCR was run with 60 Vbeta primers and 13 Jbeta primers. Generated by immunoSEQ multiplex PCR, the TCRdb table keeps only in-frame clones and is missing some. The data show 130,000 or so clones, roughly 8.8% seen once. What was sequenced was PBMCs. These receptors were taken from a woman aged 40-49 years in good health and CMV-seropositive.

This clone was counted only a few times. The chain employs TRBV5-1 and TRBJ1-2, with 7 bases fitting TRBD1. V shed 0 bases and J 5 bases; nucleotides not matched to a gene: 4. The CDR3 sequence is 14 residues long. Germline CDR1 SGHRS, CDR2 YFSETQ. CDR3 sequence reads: CASSLEGTVYGYTF. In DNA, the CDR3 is TGCGCCAGCAGCTTGGAGGGGACAGTGTATGGCTACACCTTC.

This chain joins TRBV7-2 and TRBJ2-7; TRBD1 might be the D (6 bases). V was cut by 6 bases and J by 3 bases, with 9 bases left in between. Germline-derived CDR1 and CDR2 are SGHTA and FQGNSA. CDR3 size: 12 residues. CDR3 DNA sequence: TGTGCCAGCAGTCTACAGGGCTACGAGCAGTACTTC. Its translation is CASSLQGYEQYF.

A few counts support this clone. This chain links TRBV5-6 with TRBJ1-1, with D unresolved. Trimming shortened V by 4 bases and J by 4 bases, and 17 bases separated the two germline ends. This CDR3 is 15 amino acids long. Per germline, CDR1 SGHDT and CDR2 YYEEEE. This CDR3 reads CASSPGAYEGTEAFF. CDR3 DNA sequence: TGTGCCAGCAGCCCTGGAGCCTATGAGGGCACTGAAGCTTTCTTT.

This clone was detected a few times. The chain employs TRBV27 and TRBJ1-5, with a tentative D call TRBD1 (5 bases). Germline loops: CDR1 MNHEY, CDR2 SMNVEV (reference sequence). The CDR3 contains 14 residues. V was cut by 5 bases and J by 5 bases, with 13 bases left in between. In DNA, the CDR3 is TGTGCCAGCAGTCCCGGCGCAGGGTATCAGCCCCAGCATTTT. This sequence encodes CASSPGAGYQPQHF.

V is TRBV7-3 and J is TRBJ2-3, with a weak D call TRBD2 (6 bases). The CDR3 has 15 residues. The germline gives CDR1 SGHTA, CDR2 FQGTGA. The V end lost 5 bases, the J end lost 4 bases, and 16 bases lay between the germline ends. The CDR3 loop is CASSRDFSASDTQYF. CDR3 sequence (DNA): TGTGCCAGCAGCCGGGACTTTAGCGCATCAGATACGCAGTATTTT.

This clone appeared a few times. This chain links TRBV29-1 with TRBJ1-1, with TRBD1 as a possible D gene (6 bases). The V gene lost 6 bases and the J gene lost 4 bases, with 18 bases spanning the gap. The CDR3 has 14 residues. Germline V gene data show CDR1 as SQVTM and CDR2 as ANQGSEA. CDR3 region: CSVVSRDTFTEAFF. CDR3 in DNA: TGCAGCGTCGTGAGCCGGGACACCTTCACTGAAGCTTTCTTT.

The CDR3, as DNA: TGTGCCAGCAGCATGAGCTCCTACGAGCAGTACTTC. Translating gives CASSMSSYEQYF. The chain employs TRBV11-3 and TRBJ2-7; D ambiguous. The CDR3 sequence is 12 residues long. In germline, CDR1 is SGHNT, CDR2 YENEEA. V shed 5 bases and J shed 0 bases, with 5 bases lying between them.

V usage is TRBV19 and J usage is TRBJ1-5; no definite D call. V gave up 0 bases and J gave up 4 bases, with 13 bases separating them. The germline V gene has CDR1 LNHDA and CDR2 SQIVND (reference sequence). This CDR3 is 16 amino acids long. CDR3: CASSIEGFGGNQPQHF. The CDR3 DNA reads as TGTGCCAGTAGTATAGAGGGTTTTGGAGGTAATCAGCCCCAGCATTTT.

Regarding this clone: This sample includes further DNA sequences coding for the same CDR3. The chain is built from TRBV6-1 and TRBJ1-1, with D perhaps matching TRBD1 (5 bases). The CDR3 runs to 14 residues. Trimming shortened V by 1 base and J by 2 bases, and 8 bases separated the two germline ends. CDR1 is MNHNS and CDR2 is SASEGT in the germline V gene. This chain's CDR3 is CASSEGGGNTEAFF. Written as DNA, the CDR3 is TGTGCCAGCAGTGAAGGCGGGGGTAACACTGAAGCTTTCTTT.

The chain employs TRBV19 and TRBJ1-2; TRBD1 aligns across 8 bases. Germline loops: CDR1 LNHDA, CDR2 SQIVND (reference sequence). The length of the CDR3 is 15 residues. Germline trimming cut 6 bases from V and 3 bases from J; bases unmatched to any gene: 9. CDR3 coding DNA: TGTGCCAGTAGCACCTCAGGGGGCATGTACTATGGCTACACCTTC. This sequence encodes CASSTSGGMYYGYTF.

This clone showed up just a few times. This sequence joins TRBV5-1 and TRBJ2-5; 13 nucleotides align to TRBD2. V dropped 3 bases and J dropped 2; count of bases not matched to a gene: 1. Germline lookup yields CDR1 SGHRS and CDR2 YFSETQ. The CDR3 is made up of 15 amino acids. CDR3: CASSSGLAGQETQYF. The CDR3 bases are TGCGCCAGCAGCTCGGGACTAGCGGGACAAGAGACCCAGTACTTC.